The rows below give T cell receptor beta chains drawn from one sample of a study of blood T cell repertoires in COVID-19. Data came from immunoSEQ multiplex PCR; TCRdb stores just in-frame clones and leaves some out. The data show approximately 240,000 clones, with approximately 79% seen just once and more than 4.5% held by the top ten. Sequenced input: peripheral blood. Source of these receptors: an elderly woman with active or convalescent COVID-19. CDR3s include the opening cysteine and the closing phenylalanine or tryptophan. D genes are given only for firm matches. Clone size, where shown, is once, few, many, or a class for clones that have expanded.

size	D	J	V	DNA	CDR3
-	-	TRBJ2-2	TRBV7-2	TGTGCCAGCAGCTCCAGTTTATCCGGGGAGCTGTTTTTT	CASSSSLSGELFF
-	-	TRBJ1-3	TRBV11-2	TGTGCCAGTAAAACAGCTGCTACTGGAAACACCATATATTTT	CASKTAATGNTIYF
-	-	TRBJ1-1	TRBV6-1	TGTGCCAGCAGTGAAGTTTTAGGGGTCAAACAGGGATCCACTGAAGCTTTCTTT	CASSEVLGVKQGSTEAFF
many	-	TRBJ2-7	TRBV13	TGTGCCAGCAGCCTGTCCTACGAGCAGTACTTC	CASSLSYEQYF
-	TRBD1	TRBJ1-5	TRBV7-8	TGTGCCAGCACCAAACAGACAGGGGGTAATCAGCCCCAGCATTTT	CASTKQTGGNQPQHF
-	-	TRBJ2-5	TRBV5-6	TGTGCCAGCAGCCTCCAAGAGACCCAGTACTTC	CASSLQETQYF
-	TRBD1	TRBJ2-7	TRBV3-1/TRBV3-2	TGTGCCAGCAGCCCAGGTAGGGACAGGGGACTCGAGCAGTACTTC	CASSPGRDRGLEQYF
-	-	TRBJ2-7	TRBV12-3/TRBV12-4	TGTGCCAGCAGTTTAGCTCAGGGCGAGCAGTACTTC	CASSLAQGEQYF
-	-	TRBJ1-2	TRBV28	TGTGCCAGCAGTTCGGGAAAATATGGCTACACCTTC	CASSSGKYGYTF
-	-	TRBJ1-6	TRBV12-3/TRBV12-4	TGTGCCAGCAGCCGACAGGATAATTCACCCCTCCACTTT	CASSRQDNSPLHF
-	-	TRBJ2-5	TRBV24-1	TGTGCCACCAGTGTACAAGAGACCCAGTACTTC	CATSVQETQYF
-	TRBD2	TRBJ2-1	TRBV5-1	TGCGCCAGCAGCTACCTAGCGGGAGGGGTGGATGAGCAGTTCTTC	CASSYLAGGVDEQFF
-	TRBD2	TRBJ2-1	TRBV4-1	TGCGCCAGCAGCCCGTCTAGCGGGAGGATCTACAATGAGCAGTTCTTC	CASSPSSGRIYNEQFF
once	TRBD1	TRBJ1-1	TRBV19	TGTGCCAGTAGGAGACAGGGGAGCACTGAAGCTTTCTTT	CASRRQGSTEAFF
-	TRBD2	TRBJ2-1	TRBV6-6	TGTGCCAGCAGTTACGGCCTAGCGGGAGACAATGAGCAGTTCTTC	CASSYGLAGDNEQFF
-	-	TRBJ1-5	TRBV11-2	TGTGCCAGCAGCGAACGACTGCAGGGTCTGCCCCAGCATTTT	CASSERLQGLPQHF
-	TRBD1	TRBJ2-3	TRBV10-1	TGCGCCAGCAGCGCTGCCGGACAGGGGACAGGCACAGATACGCAGTATTTT	CASSAAGQGTGTDTQYF
-	-	TRBJ2-5	TRBV7-8	TGTGCCAGCAGCTTAGCGCGGGAGACCCAGTACTTC	CASSLARETQYF
-	-	TRBJ1-4	TRBV5-6	TGTGCCAGCAGCCCGGGGTCTACTAATGAAAAACTGTTTTTT	CASSPGSTNEKLFF
-	-	TRBJ2-7	TRBV28	TGTGCCACACGAAACCAGGGGATTAACCACGAGCAGTACTTC	CATRNQGINHEQYF
-	-	TRBJ1-5	TRBV24-1	TGTGCCACCAGCGTCTCAGGGAATGGGCAGCCCCAGCATTTT	CATSVSGNGQPQHF
-	-	TRBJ1-4	TRBV30	TGTGCCTGGAGTTGGAGGGAAAATGAAAAACTGTTTTTT	CAWSWRENEKLFF
-	-	TRBJ1-4	TRBV30	TGTGCCTGGAGTGTATTGGTCCCAGCAACTAATGAAAAACTGTTTTTT	CAWSVLVPATNEKLFF
few	TRBD1	TRBJ1-3	TRBV5-1	TGCGCCAGCAGCTTGTTGCCGTTGGGACAGTCAAACACCATATATTTT	CASSLLPLGQSNTIYF
-	TRBD2	TRBJ2-3	TRBV5-1	TGCGCCAGCAGCTTGGTAGGTAGCGGGAGTGCAGATACGCAGTATTTT	CASSLVGSGSADTQYF
-	TRBD1	TRBJ2-2	TRBV18	TGTGCCAGCTCAGAGGGGGCCGCGAACACCGGGGAGCTGTTTTTT	CASSEGAANTGELFF
-	-	TRBJ2-1	TRBV19	TGTGCCAGTAGTATATACGGCGGGACAGAATACAATGAGCAGTTCTTC	CASSIYGGTEYNEQFF
few	-	TRBJ1-3	TRBV30	TGTGCCTGGAGTGAGGGGGGGACGGGAAACACCATATATTTT	CAWSEGGTGNTIYF
-	-	TRBJ1-6	TRBV3-1/TRBV3-2	TGTGCCAGCACAGAAGGAGATTCACCCCTCCACTTT	CASTEGDSPLHF
-	TRBD2	TRBJ2-5	TRBV5-1	TGCGCCAGCAGCACGAGCCCTGGACTAGGTGTGGAGACCCAGTACTTC	CASSTSPGLGVETQYF
-	-	TRBJ1-3	TRBV19	TGTGCCAGTAGTATCCTCGGGGTGCCTGGAAACACCATATATTTT	CASSILGVPGNTIYF
-	TRBD1	TRBJ2-1	TRBV11-2	TGTGCCAGCAGCTATAATCGGGGACAGAACAATGAGCAGTTCTTC	CASSYNRGQNNEQFF
-	-	TRBJ1-5	TRBV19	TGTGCCAGTAGTATAAGACACCTGTATCAGCCCCAGCATTTT	CASSIRHLYQPQHF
few	-	TRBJ2-3	TRBV23-1	TGCGCCAGCAGTCTCCCGAGGGCAGATACGCAGTATTTT	CASSLPRADTQYF
-	TRBD1	TRBJ2-5	TRBV11-1	TGTGCCAGCAGCGTGACAGGGAGTAGGGGGGAGACCCAGTACTTC	CASSVTGSRGETQYF
-	-	TRBJ2-7	TRBV11-2	TGTGCCAGCAGCTCACCACAGGGCCCCTACGAGCAGTACTTC	CASSSPQGPYEQYF